Presented here are 7 T cell receptor beta chains from one specimen sequenced in a study of beta chain features in type 1 diabetes. The authors reverse transcribed all of the isolated RNA, so sequencing captured expressed TCRB transcripts. Here immunoSEQ multiplex PCR was the method, and the copy in TCRdb shows in-frame clones only, minus some. Among just under 150,000 clones, around 9.3% were seen once, and the ten largest hold around 1.2%. The material sequenced was naive CD4+ T cells from blood. The receptors shown here come from a man between 18 and 35 years old in good health.

In its sample, this clone was seen a few times. J is TRBJ2-7 and V is TRBV18; possible D gene TRBD2, 5 bases. CDR3 length: 13 amino acids. From germline, CDR1 is KGHSH and CDR2 LQKENI. V lost 3 bases and J lost 0, with 6 bases in between. The CDR3 region is CASSPGDSYEQYF. The CDR3 coding sequence is TGTGCCAGCTCACCCGGGGACTCCTACGAGCAGTACTTC.

This clone was detected a few times. The V gene is TRBV7-2, the J gene TRBJ1-5, with TRBD1 identical over 8 bases. CDR3 size: 14 residues. Germline CDR1 and CDR2: SGHTA and FQGNSA. V was clipped by 3 bases and J by 7 bases; unmatched bases: 5. The CDR3 loop is CASSFRDRRQPQHF. In DNA, the CDR3 is TGTGCCAGCAGCTTCCGGGACAGGCGCCAGCCCCAGCATTTT.

This clone occurred a few times. In DNA, the CDR3 is TGTGCCAGCAGCCCGCCAGGGGCCCGAGGCTACGAGCAGTACTTC. Its translation is CASSPPGARGYEQYF. This rearrangement joins TRBV4-2 to TRBJ2-7; D may be TRBD1 (6 bases). Germline V gene lookup returns CDR1 LGHNA and CDR2 YNFKEQ. The CDR3 is 15 residues long. The V and J ends lost 4 bases and 3 bases respectively, with 16 bases between them.

In its sample, this clone was seen a few times. The V and J genes are TRBV7-2 and TRBJ1-2; D is unresolved. Germline lookup yields CDR1 SGHTA and CDR2 FQGNSA. Between the trimmed V and J ends, which lost 0 bases and 3 bases, there was a span of 11 bases. The CDR3 totals 15 residues. The CDR3 nucleotides are TGTGCCAGCAGCTTAGCGTTTGGTCAGGACTATGGCTACACCTTC. This gives the protein CASSLAFGQDYGYTF.

This clone was seen more than once but under ten times. The chain recombines TRBV5-4 with TRBJ2-1; TRBD2 agrees at 12 bases. Per the germline V gene, CDR1 is SGHNT and CDR2 is YYREEE (reference sequence). The CDR3 is made up of 14 amino acids. Trimming at V came to 5 bases and at J to 10 bases, leaving 7 bases not matched to a gene. The CDR3 loop reads CASSPSGGAPEQFF. The CDR3 nucleotides read TGTGCCAGCAGTCCTAGCGGGGGGGCGCCCGAGCAGTTCTTC.

CDR3 protein: CASTSNLGGGSYNEQFF. The CDR3 DNA reads as TGTGCCAGTACCTCGAACCTTGGGGGCGGCTCCTACAATGAGCAGTTCTTC. The chain employs TRBV19 and TRBJ2-1, with D tentatively TRBD1 (6 bases). The germline V gene encodes CDR1 LNHDA and CDR2 SQIVND (reference sequence). Between the trimmed V and J ends, which lost 7 bases and 0 bases, there was a span of 19 bases. The CDR3 is 17 amino acids.

There are a few counts of this clone. The CDR3 sequence: CASSPTFRDLEQYF. The CDR3, as DNA: TGTGCCAGCTCACCTACGTTCCGGGATCTCGAGCAGTACTTC. This sequence joins TRBV18 and TRBJ2-7, with TRBD2 as a possible D gene (5 bases). Germline V gene data show CDR1 as KGHSH and CDR2 as LQKENI. V shed 3 bases and J shed 6 bases, with 15 bases lying between them. The CDR3 loop spans 14 amino acids.